The text below deals with one TCR beta chain. The data originate from a study of blood T cell repertoires in COVID-19. Turning to the study itself: The study drew acute and convalescent COVID-19 samples from the United States, Italy and Spain. T cells, B-cell-depleted T cells, or PBMCs supplied cDNA or gDNA.

The V and J ends lost 2 bases and 4 bases, in that order; junction bases with no gene match: 7. Germline lookup yields CDR1 MNHEY and CDR2 SVGEGT. CDR3 length: 15 residues. Repertoires were generated with immunoSEQ multiplex PCR, while TCRdb's copy carries only in-frame clones and drops some. The data hold about 73,000 clones, with approximately 83% observed a single time. This TCR was sampled from a man aged 80 or over with active or convalescent COVID-19. Source material: peripheral blood. The chain links TRBV6-2 or TRBV6-3 to TRBJ2-7, with TRBD1 matching over 8 bases. CDR3 nucleotides: TGTGCCAGCAGTTACGCGCAGGGGGCTATATACGAGCAGTACTTC. It yields the protein CASSYAQGAIYEQYF.